Sequencing of this T cell receptor beta chain was carried out in a study of blood T cell repertoires in COVID-19. Across the whole study: Material from acute and convalescent COVID-19 was sourced from the United States, Italy and Spain. PBMCs, B-cell-depleted T cells, or T cells provided the cDNA or gDNA that made up the material.

This CDR3 is 16 amino acids long. CDR1 is SGHRS and CDR2 is YFSETQ in the germline V gene. Trimming cost V 2 bases and J 3 bases; bases outside gene matches: 10. Original processing methods: How many nucleated cells were present was estimated from reference gene primer amplification. Clones were read by immunoSEQ multiplex PCR, and TCRdb kept only the in-frame ones, dropping some. For V, J and clone size, that table is used; D and trimming come from the DNA. The table lists tens of thousands of clones, around 86% of them singletons. The V and J genes are TRBV5-1 and TRBJ2-7, with TRBD1 identical over 8 bases. The sequence came from a human donor in a cohort sampled during active COVID-19. The sample consisted of peripheral blood. The CDR3 DNA follows: TGCGCCAGCAGCTTTCTTCCCCGACAGGGGTTCTACGAGCAGTACTTC. It encodes CASSFLPRQGFYEQYF.